What follows are 5 T cell receptor beta chains derived from one specimen sequenced in a study of T cells in Graves' hyperthyroidism and ophthalmopathy. TCR beta CDR3 regions were amplified from RNA. Initially, a first-round RT-PCR of the TCR CDR3 employed the HTBI primer set. TCRdb analysed the multiplex PCR reads with MiXCR anew, one entry per CDR3 protein. The repertoire holds 400,000 to 500,000 distinct CDR3 sequences, with about an eighth as singletons. The sequenced sample consisted of blood. The receptors here all came from a woman in her late teens or twenties with Graves' hyperthyroidism.

This clonotype occurred a few times. One end of the junction is discordant with germline, which a read error may explain. This rearrangement joins TRBV7-7 to TRBJ2-7; D call uncertain. This CDR3 region has 13 residues. Germline values: CDR1 SSHAT, CDR2 FNYEAQ (reference sequence). CDR3 coding DNA: TGTGCTAGCAGCTCGACTTTTTCTACGGAGCAGTACTTC. This gives the protein CASSSTFSTEQYF.

This clonotype was detected many times. V and J are TRBV11-2 and TRBJ2-7; the D call may be TRBD1 or TRBD2 (5 bases each). The germline V gene has CDR1 SGHAT and CDR2 FQNNGV. There are 15 residues in the CDR3. The ends were cut back, 1 base at V and 4 bases at J, with 14 bases in the middle. CDR3 DNA: TGTGCCAGCAGCTTAGTTGGGACGACCTTATACGAGCAGTACTTC. It codes for CASSLVGTTLYEQYF.

In this sample, this clonotype turned up a few times. The V and J genes are TRBV16 and TRBJ1-1; D unclear. Germline V CDR1 and CDR2: KGHSY, FQNENV. V was pared by 8 bases and J by 4 bases, with 14 bases between. The CDR3 has 13 residues. The CDR3 here is CASGGNVGTEAFF. The CDR3 DNA reads as TGTGCCAGCGGAGGGAATGTGGGCACTGAAGCTTTCTTT.

V is TRBV5-1 and J is TRBJ2-7; tentative D call: TRBD1 (7 bases). V lost 7 bases to trimming and J lost 4 bases, with 24 bases between them. Germline CDR1 and CDR2: SGHRS and YFSETQ. This CDR3 comprises 16 residues. The CDR3 DNA is TGCGCCAGCCTCTACCTTGCGGGACAGAGAAAGTACGAGCAGTACTTC. Amino acid sequence: CASLYLAGQRKYEQYF.

In nucleotides, the CDR3 is TGTGCCAGTAGTATTAATCTGAAAGGGGACGAGCAGTACTTC. Its translation: CASSINLKGDEQYF. The V call is TRBV19, the J call TRBJ2-7, with D perhaps matching TRBD1 (5 bases). The V end was cut by 3 bases, the J end by 5 bases, with 14 bases between. Germline CDR1 is LNHDA and CDR2 is SQIVND (reference sequence). This CDR3 spans 14 amino acids.